In this sample, the clone carrying this T cell receptor (beta chain) turned up once. A much larger clone lies one base from this, so it may be a read error. Likely a read error: the CDR3 ends without its conserved phenylalanine or tryptophan. Trimming took 2 bases from V and 3 from J; bases not matched to a gene: 4. The CDR3 is 15 residues long. RNA transcripts served as the template for amplifying TCR beta CDR3 regions. First-round RT-PCR of the TCR CDR3 relied on the HTBI primer set. TCRdb ran MiXCR on the multiplex PCR reads and lists one entry per CDR3 protein. The sample carries a few hundred thousand distinct CDR3 sequences, 15% to 20% recorded once. The data belong to a study of T cells in Graves' hyperthyroidism and ophthalmopathy. Subjects aged 18 to 65 presented with newly diagnosed hyperthyroidism of less than 2 months' duration.

This TCR was sampled from a woman in her forties or fifties with Graves' hyperthyroidism. Sequencing was done on a sample of blood. The chain employs TRBV12-3 or TRBV12-4 and TRBJ2-5, with TRBD1 identical over 9 bases. The CDR3 reads CASSLSGQGEETQYL. CDR3 nucleotides: TGTGCCAGCAGTTTATCGGGACAGGGAGAAGAGACCCAGTACCTC.